The text below deals with one T cell receptor (beta chain). Its antigen is unidentified. This entry is derived from a study of cytomegalovirus exposure and HLA in healthy donors. Study as a whole: Some 200 million T cells yielded roughly 120 million unique TCR beta sequences, as an earlier analysis found. Findings of the study overall: HLA allele associations emerged for 16,951 TCR beta sequences in a later analysis, at 0.05 false discovery rate. The authors listed 164 TCR beta chains as cytomegalovirus-associated. The classifier reportedly diagnosed cytomegalovirus status with high sensitivity and specificity.

It was with 60 Vbeta and 13 Jbeta primers that the PCR ran. Only in-frame clones appear in the TCRdb table, and some are missing; sequencing was by immunoSEQ multiplex PCR. The sample's table shows roughly 150,000 clones. This CDR3 is built from 15 residues. Trimming pared 6 bases from V and 5 bases from J, leaving 14 bases between. From germline, CDR1 is MNHNS and CDR2 SASEGT. The chain joins TRBV6-1 to TRBJ1-6; D is ambiguous. Input material: PBMCs. The sequence was obtained from a woman between 50 and 59 years old in good health and CMV-seronegative. In nucleotides, the CDR3 is TGTGCCAGCAGCCCCGGGAGCTCGGATAATTCACCCCTCCACTTT. Translated: CASSPGSSDNSPLHF.